Each of the 12 T cell receptor beta chains below was sequenced from the same sample in a study of blood T cell repertoires in COVID-19. The table came from immunoSEQ multiplex PCR; TCRdb's copy has only in-frame clones and leaves some out. The table shows 250,000 or so clones, with about 89% occurring only once. The sample was peripheral blood. The receptors were gathered from a man aged 40-49 years with active or convalescent COVID-19.

J is TRBJ1-2 and V is TRBV11-2, with no clear D. Germline V lookup: CDR1 SGHAT, CDR2 FQNNGV. With 1 base removed from V and 7 bases from J, the gap between germline ends came to 13 bases. The CDR3 covers 14 residues. In DNA form, the CDR3 reads TGTGCCAGCAGCTTAGGAATCCAATCGGGTGGCTACACCTTC. This gives the protein CASSLGIQSGGYTF. The variable domain in full, with the rest retrieved from reference TRBV11-2 and TRBJ1-2, is EAGVAQSPRYKIIEKRQSVAFWCNPISGHATLYWYQQILGQGPKLLIQFQNNGVVDDSQLPKDRFSAERLKGVDSTLKIQPAKLEDSAVYLCASSLGIQSGGYTFGSGTRLTVV.

This CDR3 is CASKRDRGTGELFF. In nucleotides, the CDR3 is TGTGCCAGCAAAAGGGACAGGGGGACCGGGGAGCTGTTTTTT. The chain is built from TRBV6-5 and TRBJ2-2, with 11 nucleotides matching TRBD1. CDR3 length: 14 residues. The germline CDR1 and CDR2 sequences are MNHEY and SVGAGI. V trimming: 7 bases; J trimming: 5 bases; junction bases outside the gene matches: 3.

This rearrangement joins TRBV29-1 to TRBJ2-5; 7 nucleotides align to TRBD1. Per the germline V gene, CDR1 is SQVTM and CDR2 is ANQGSEA. J was trimmed by 5 bases and V by 4 bases; bases with no gene match: 10. This CDR3 comprises 14 residues. The CDR3 here is CSVGGQGVRETQYF. CDR3 DNA: TGCAGCGTTGGGGGCCAGGGGGTCCGGGAGACCCAGTACTTC.

This rearrangement joins TRBV2 to TRBJ2-7, with 7 bases matching TRBD2. The CDR3 extends over 15 amino acids. The V gene end was trimmed by 3 bases and the J gene end by 4 bases; junction bases not matched to a gene: 9. Germline lookup yields CDR1 SNHLY and CDR2 FYNNEI. This CDR3 is CASSDIGEGSYEQYF. In nucleotides, the CDR3 is TGTGCCAGCAGTGATATCGGGGAGGGCTCGTACGAGCAGTACTTC.

This clone came up a few times. The chain carries TRBV29-1 and TRBJ1-2; possible D gene TRBD1, 6 bases. CDR1 and CDR2 (germline): SQVTM, ANQGSEA. The CDR3 spans 14 residues. Trimming cost V 6 bases and J 4 bases, with 18 bases left between them. In nucleotides, the CDR3 is TGCAGCGTAGAAACAGGGTATGGCGGCTATGGCTACACCTTC. This codes for CSVETGYGGYGYTF.

This chain connects TRBV7-2 to TRBJ1-5; D not resolved. The germline V gene encodes CDR1 SGHTA and CDR2 FQGNSA. This CDR3 has 16 residues. Trimming stripped 5 bases from V and 1 base from J, with 15 bases between. The CDR3 reads CASSDRRDWSNQPQHF. CDR3 coding DNA: TGTGCCAGCAGCGATCGGAGGGATTGGAGCAATCAGCCCCAGCATTTT.

The rearrangement links TRBV7-3 to TRBJ2-1, with 10 nucleotides matching TRBD2. The CDR3 consists of 17 residues. Germline V gene data show CDR1 as SGHTA and CDR2 as FQGTGA. With V trimmed by 5 bases and J by 5 bases, 12 bases remained unmatched. CDR3 residues: CASSQLSLAGVNNEQFF. In nucleotides, the CDR3 is TGTGCCAGCAGCCAACTCTCGCTAGCGGGGGTCAACAATGAGCAGTTCTTC.

The chain employs TRBV2 and TRBJ2-1, with 11 bases lining up with TRBD2. In germline, CDR1 is SNHLY, CDR2 FYNNEI. This CDR3 spans 14 amino acids. V dropped 3 bases and J dropped 8; count of bases not matched to a gene: 3. The CDR3 DNA sequence: TGTGCCAGCAGTGAGAGGACTAGCGGGTATGAGCAGTTCTTC. It codes for CASSERTSGYEQFF.

The chain combines TRBV6-5 with TRBJ2-1; possible D gene TRBD2, 6 bases. Germline V gives CDR1 MNHEY, CDR2 SVGAGI. The V end was cut by 8 bases, the J end by 7 bases, with 12 bases between. The CDR3 length is 12 residues. The CDR3 loop is CASGTAGNEQFF. The CDR3 nucleotides are TGTGCCAGCGGAACGGCGGGGAATGAGCAGTTCTTC.

The chain employs TRBV5-6 and TRBJ1-5; the match to TRBD1 covers 9 bases. Germline V lookup: CDR1 SGHDT, CDR2 YYEEEE. V shed 2 bases and J 6 bases; nucleotides not matched to a gene: 6. The CDR3 totals 15 residues. This CDR3 is CASSFGTGFFQPQHF. The DNA for the CDR3 is TGTGCCAGCAGCTTTGGGACAGGGTTTTTTCAGCCCCAGCATTTT.

The chain carries TRBV10-1 and TRBJ1-3, with D unclear. The germline CDR1 and CDR2 sequences are WNHNN and SYGVQD (reference sequence). Trimming stripped 8 bases from V and 0 bases from J, with 8 bases between. The CDR3 runs to 13 residues. CDR3 DNA sequence: TGCGCCAGCGGAGGAGACTCTGGAAACACCATATATTTT. Protein: CASGGDSGNTIYF.

The chain carries TRBV27 and TRBJ1-1; a weak D match, TRBD1 (6 bases). The CDR3 consists of 14 residues. The V gene lost 4 bases and the J gene lost 4 bases, with 13 bases spanning the gap. Germline V gene sequence: CDR1 MNHEY, CDR2 SMNVEV (reference sequence). The CDR3 DNA sequence: TGTGCCAGCAGTTCGAATCAGGGGACCACTGAAGCTTTCTTT. The encoded protein is CASSSNQGTTEAFF.